Sequencing of this T cell receptor (beta chain) was carried out in a study of OX40 agonist ivuxolimab in advanced cancers. TCRdb's copy holds only in-frame clones and misses some; the assay was immunoSEQ multiplex PCR. The data hold around 70,000 clones, with roughly 80% observed a single time. Points from the study as a whole: The study did not work out the antigen specificity of the expanded peripheral T cells.

Only one count was recorded for this clone. Its antigen is as yet unknown. This sample comprised CD4+ or CD8+ T cells sorted from blood, obtained in a trial of the OX40 agonist ivuxolimab. The source of this sequence is an adult with an advanced solid tumor such as melanoma, head and neck, liver or kidney cancer.

CDR3: CASSLVGAGTGYTEAFF. The CDR3 region has the DNA TGTGCCAGCAGCTTAGTCGGCGCCGGGACAGGGTACACTGAAGCTTTCTTT. The chain employs TRBV7-2 and TRBJ1-1; 9 nucleotides line up with TRBD1. Germline trimming cut 1 base from V and 3 bases from J; bases unmatched to any gene: 9. CDR1 and CDR2 from the germline V gene are SGHTA and FQGNSA. CDR3 length: 17 amino acids.